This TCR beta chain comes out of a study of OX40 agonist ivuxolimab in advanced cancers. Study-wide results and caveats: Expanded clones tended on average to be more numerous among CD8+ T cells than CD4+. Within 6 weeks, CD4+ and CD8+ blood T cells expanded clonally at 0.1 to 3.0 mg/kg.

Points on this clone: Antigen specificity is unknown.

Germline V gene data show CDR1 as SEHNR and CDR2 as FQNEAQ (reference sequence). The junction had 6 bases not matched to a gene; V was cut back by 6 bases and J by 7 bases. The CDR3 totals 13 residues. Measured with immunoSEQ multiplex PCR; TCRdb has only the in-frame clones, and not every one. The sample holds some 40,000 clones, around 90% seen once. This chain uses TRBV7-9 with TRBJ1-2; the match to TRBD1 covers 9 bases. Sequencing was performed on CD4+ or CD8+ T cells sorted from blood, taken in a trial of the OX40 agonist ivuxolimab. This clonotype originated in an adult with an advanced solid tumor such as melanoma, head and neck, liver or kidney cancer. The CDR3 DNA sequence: TGTGCCAGCAGTACAGGGGGCCCGCGTGGCTACACCTTC. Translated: CASSTGGPRGYTF.